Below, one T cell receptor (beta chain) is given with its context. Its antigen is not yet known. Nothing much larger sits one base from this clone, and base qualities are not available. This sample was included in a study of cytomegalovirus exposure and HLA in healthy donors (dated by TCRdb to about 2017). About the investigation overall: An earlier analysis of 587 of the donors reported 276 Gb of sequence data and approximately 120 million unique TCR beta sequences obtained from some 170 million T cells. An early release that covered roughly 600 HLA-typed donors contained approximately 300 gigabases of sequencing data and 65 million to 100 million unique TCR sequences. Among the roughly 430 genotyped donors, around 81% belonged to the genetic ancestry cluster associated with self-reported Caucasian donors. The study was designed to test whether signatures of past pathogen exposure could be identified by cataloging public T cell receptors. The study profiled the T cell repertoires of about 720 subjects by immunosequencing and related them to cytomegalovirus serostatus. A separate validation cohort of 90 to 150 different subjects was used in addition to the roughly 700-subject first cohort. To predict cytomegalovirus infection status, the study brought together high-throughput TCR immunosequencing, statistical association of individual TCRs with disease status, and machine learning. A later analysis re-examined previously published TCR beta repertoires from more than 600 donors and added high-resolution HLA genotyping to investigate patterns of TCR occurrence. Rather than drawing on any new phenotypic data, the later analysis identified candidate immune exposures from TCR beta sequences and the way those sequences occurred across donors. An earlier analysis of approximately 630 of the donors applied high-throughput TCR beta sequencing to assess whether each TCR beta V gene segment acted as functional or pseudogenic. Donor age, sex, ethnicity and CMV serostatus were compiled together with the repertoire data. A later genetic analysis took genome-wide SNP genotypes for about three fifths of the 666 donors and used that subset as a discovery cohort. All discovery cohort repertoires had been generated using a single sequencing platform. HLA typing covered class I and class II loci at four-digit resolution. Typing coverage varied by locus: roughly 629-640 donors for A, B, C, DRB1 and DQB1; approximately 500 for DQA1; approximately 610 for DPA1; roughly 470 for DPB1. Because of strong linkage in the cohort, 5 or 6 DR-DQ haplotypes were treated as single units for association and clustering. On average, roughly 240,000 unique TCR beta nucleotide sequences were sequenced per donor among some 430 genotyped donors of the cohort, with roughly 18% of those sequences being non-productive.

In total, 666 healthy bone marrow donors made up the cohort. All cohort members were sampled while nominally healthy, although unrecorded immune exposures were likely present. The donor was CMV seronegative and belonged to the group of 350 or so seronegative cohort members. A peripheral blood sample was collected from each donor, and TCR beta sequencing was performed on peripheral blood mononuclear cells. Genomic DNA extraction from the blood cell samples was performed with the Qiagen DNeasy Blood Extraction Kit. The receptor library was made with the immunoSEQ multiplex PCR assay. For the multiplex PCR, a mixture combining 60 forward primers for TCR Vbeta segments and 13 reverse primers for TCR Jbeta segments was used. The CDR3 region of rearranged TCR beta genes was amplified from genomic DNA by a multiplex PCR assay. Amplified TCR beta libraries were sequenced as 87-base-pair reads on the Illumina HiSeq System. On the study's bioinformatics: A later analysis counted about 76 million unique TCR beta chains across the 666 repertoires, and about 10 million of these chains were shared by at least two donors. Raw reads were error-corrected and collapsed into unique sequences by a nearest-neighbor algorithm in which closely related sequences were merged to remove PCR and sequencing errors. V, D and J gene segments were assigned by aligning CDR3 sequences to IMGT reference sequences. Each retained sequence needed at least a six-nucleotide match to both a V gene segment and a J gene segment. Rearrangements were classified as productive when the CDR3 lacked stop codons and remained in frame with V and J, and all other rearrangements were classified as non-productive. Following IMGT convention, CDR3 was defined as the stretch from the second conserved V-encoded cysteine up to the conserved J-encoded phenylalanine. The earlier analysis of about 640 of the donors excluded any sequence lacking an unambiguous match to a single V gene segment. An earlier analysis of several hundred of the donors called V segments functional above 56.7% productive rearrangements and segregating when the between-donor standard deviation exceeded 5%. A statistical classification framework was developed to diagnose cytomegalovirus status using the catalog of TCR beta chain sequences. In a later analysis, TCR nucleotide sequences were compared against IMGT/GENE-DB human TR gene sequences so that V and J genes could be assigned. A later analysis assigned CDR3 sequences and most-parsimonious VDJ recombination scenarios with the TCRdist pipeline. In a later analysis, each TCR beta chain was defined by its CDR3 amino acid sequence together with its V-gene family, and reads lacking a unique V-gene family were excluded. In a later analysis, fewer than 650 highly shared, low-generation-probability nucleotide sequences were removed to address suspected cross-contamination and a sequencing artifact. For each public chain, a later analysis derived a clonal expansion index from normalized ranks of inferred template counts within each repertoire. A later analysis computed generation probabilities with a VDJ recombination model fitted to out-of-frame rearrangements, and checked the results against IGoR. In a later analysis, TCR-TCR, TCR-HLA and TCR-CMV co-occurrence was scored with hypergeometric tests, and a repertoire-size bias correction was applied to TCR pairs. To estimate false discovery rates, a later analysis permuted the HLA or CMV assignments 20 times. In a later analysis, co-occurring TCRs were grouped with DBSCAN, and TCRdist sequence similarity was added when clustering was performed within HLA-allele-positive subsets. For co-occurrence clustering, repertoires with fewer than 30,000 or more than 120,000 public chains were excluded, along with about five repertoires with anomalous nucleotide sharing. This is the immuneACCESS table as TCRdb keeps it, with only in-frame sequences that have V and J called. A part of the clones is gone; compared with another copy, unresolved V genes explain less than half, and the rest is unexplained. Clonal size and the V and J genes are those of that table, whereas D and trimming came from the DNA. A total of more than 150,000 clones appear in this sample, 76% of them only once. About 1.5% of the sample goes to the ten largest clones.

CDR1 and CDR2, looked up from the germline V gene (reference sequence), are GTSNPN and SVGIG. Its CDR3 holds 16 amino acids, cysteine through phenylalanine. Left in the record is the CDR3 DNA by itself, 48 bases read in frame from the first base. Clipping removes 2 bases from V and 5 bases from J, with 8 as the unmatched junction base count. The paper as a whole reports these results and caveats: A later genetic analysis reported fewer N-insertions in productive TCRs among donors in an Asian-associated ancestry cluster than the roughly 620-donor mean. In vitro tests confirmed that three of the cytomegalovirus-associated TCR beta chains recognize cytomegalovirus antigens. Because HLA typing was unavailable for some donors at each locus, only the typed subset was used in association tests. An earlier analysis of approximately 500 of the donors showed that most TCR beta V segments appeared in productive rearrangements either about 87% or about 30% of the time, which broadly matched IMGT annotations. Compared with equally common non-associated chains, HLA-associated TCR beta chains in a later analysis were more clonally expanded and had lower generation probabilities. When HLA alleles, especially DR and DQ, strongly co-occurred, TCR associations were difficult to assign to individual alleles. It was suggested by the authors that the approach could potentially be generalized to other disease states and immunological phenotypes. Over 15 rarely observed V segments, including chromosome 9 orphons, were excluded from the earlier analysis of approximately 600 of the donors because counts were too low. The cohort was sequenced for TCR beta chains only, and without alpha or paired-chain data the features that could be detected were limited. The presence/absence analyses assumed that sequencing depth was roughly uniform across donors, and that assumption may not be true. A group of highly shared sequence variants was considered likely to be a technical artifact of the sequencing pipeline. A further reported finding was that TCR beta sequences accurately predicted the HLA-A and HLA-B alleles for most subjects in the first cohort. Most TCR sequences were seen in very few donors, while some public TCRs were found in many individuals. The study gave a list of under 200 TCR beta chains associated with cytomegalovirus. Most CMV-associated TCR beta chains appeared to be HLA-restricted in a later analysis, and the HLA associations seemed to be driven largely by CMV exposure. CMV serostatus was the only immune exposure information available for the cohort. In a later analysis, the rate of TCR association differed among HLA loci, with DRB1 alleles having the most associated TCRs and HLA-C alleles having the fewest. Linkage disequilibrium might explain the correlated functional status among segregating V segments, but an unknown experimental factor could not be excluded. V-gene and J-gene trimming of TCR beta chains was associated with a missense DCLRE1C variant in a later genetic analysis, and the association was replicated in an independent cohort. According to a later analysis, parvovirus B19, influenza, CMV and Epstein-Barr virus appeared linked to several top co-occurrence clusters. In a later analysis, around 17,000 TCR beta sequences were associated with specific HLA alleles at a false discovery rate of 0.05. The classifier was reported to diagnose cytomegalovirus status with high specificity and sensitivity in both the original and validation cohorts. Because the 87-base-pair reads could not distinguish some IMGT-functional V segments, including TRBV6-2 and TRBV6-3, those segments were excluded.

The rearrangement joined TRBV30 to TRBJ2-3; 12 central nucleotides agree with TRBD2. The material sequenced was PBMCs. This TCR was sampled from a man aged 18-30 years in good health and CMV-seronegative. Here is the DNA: TGTGCCTGGAGTTCCCTAGCGGGGGGGCTGATAGATACGCAGTATTTT. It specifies CAWSSLAGGLIDTQYF.